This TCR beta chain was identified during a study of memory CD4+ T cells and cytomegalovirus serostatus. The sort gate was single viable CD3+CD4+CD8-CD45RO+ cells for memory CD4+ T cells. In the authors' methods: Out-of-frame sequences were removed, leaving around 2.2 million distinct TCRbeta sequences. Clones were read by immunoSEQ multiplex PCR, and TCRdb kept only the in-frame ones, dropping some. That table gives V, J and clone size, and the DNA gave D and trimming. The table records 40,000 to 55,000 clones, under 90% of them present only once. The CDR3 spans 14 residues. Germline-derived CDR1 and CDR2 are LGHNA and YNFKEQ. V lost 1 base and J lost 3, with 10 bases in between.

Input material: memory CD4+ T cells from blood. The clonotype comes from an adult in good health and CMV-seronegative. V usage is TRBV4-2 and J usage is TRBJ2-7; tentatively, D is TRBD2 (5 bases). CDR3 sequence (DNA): TGTGCCAGCAGCCAAGGTGTTGGAGGCTACGAGCAGTACTTC. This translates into CASSQGVGGYEQYF.